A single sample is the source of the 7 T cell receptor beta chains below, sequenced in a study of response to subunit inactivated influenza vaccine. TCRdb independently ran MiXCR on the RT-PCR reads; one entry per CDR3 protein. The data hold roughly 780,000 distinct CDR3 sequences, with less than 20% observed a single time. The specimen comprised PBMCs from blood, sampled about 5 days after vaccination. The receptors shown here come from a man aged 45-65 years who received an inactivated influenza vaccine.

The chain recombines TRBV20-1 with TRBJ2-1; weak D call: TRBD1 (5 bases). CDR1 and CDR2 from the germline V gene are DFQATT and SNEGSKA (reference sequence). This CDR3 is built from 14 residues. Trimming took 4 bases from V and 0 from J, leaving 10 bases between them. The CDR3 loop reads CSATDRSSYNEQFF. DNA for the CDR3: TGCAGTGCTACAGACAGAAGCTCCTACAATGAGCAGTTCTTC.

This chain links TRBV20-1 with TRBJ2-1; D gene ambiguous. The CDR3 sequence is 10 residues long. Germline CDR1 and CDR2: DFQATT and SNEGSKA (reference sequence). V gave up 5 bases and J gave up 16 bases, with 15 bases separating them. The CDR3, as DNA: TGCAGTGCTCACTACGCCGGCCAATTCTTC. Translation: CSAHYAGQFF.

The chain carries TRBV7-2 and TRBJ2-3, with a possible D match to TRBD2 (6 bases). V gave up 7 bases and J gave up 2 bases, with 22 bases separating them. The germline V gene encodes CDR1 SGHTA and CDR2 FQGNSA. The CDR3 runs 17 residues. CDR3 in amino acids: CASNNKERARPTDTQYF. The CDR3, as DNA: TGTGCCAGCAACAACAAGGAGCGGGCCCGACCCACAGATACGCAGTATTTT. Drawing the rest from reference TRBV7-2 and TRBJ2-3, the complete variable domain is GAGVSQSPSNKVTEKGKDVELRCDPISGHTALYWYRQSLGQGLEFLIYFQGNSAPDKSGLPSDRFSAERTGGSVSTLTIQRTQQEDSAVYLCASNNKERARPTDTQYFGPGTRLTVL.

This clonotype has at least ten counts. The CDR3 here is CASSLLRSSYEQYF. In nucleotides, the CDR3 is TGTGCCAGCAGTTTATTACGGAGCTCCTACGAGCAGTACTTC. V gene TRBV12-3 or TRBV12-4 combines with J gene TRBJ2-7; no clear D gene. V shed 2 bases and J shed 0 bases, with 8 bases lying between them. The CDR3 totals 14 residues.

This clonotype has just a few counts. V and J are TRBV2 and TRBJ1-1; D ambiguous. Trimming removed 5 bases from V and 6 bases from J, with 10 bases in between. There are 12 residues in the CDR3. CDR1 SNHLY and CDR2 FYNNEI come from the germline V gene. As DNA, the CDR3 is TGTGCCAGCAGTTTAGATGGATCTGAAGCTTTCTTT. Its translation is CASSLDGSEAFF.

CDR3 nucleotides: TGTGCCAGCAGTTCCGCGGGGACCCAATCACCCCTCCACTTT. Its translation is CASSSAGTQSPLHF. The chain carries TRBV6-5 and TRBJ1-6; D might be TRBD1 (5 bases). V shed 4 bases and J shed 10 bases, with 14 bases lying between them. Germline assignment: CDR1 MNHEY and CDR2 SVGAGI. This CDR3 has 14 residues.

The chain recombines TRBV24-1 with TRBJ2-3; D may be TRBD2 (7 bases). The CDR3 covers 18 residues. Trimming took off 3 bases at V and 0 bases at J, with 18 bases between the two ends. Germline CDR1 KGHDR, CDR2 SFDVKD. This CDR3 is CATSDPLGGATSTDTQYF. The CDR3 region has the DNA TGTGCCACCAGTGATCCTCTGGGGGGGGCCACTAGCACAGATACGCAGTATTTT.